The next 32 T cell receptor beta chains were all read from a single sample in a study of control samples from healthy donors and cancer patients. Using immunoSEQ multiplex PCR, the repertoire was profiled, and TCRdb retains in-frame clones only, with some absent. The sample has roughly 180,000 clones, about 91% seen once. The specimen was blood. The receptor source for this set is a woman aged 40 to 50 in good health.

The chain is built from TRBV10-3 and TRBJ2-1, with D perhaps matching TRBD2 (5 bases). CDR3 length: 15 amino acids. From germline, CDR1 is ENHRY and CDR2 SYGVKD. V dropped 3 bases and J dropped 8 bases, with 17 bases sitting between them. The CDR3: CAISDSRELRDEQFF. CDR3 in DNA: TGTGCCATCAGTGATTCAAGGGAGTTACGCGATGAGCAGTTCTTC.

The genes are TRBV6-5 and TRBJ1-1, with D hard to call. Deletions cut 3 bases from V and 1 base from J, with 15 bases between. The CDR3 sequence is 16 residues long. CDR1 MNHEY and CDR2 SVGAGI come from the germline V gene. In DNA, the CDR3 is TGTGCCAGCAGTTATAGTAGTCAGGCTACGAACACTGAAGCTTTCTTT. Translation gives CASSYSSQATNTEAFF.

The chain uses TRBV4-1 and TRBJ2-3, with 13 bases lining up with TRBD2. J gave up 6 bases and V 0 bases, and 9 bases lay outside the gene matches. The germline CDR1 and CDR2 sequences are MGHRA and YSYEKL. The CDR3 extends over 18 amino acids. Written as DNA, the CDR3 is TGCGCCAGCAGCCAAGACCCGGGACTAGCGGGACCCCCCGATACGCAGTATTTT. It yields the protein CASSQDPGLAGPPDTQYF.

The V and J genes are TRBV19 and TRBJ2-7, with no clear D. This CDR3 is built from 15 residues. V was pared by 5 bases and J by 1 base, with 15 bases between. Germline values: CDR1 LNHDA, CDR2 SQIVND (reference sequence). The CDR3, as DNA: TGTGCCAGTAGTGCAGGTTCAAGGACGTCCTACGAGCAGTACTTC. It yields the protein CASSAGSRTSYEQYF. Together with reference TRBV19 and TRBJ2-7, the CDR3 gives the full variable domain: DGGITQSPKYLFRKEGQNVTLSCEQNLNHDAMYWYRQDPGQGLRLIYYSQIVNDFQKGDIAEGYSVSREKKESFPLTVTSAQKNPTAFYLCASSAGSRTSYEQYFGPGTRLTVT.

J is TRBJ2-2 and V is TRBV15; D unresolved. Germline V gene sequence: CDR1 LNHNV, CDR2 YYDKDF (reference sequence). V was cut by 8 bases and J by 0 bases, with 4 bases left in between. The CDR3 has 12 amino acids. The CDR3 is CATEANTGELFF. The CDR3 nucleotides read TGTGCCACCGAGGCGAACACCGGGGAGCTGTTTTTT.

This chain uses TRBV18 with TRBJ2-5, with TRBD1 matching 8 bases. Germline V lookup: CDR1 KGHSH, CDR2 LQKENI. V shed 8 bases, J shed 5 bases, and the junction held 7 bases outside the gene matches. This CDR3 has 13 amino acids. Here the CDR3 reads CASTTGDRETQYF. The DNA of the CDR3 is TGTGCCAGCACGACAGGGGATCGGGAGACCCAGTACTTC.

The V and J genes are TRBV29-1 and TRBJ2-7; no clear D. The ends were cut back, 3 bases at V and 7 bases at J, with 22 bases in the middle. CDR3 size: 15 residues. The germline CDR1 and CDR2 sequences are SQVTM and ANQGSEA. The CDR3 DNA sequence: TGCAGCGTTGAGGCGGCACAAGGACCTCTACGGGAGCAGTACTTC. It translates to CSVEAAQGPLREQYF.

The chain couples TRBV2 to TRBJ1-2; D unclear. Trimming took 3 bases from V and 7 from J, leaving 9 bases between them. This CDR3 region has 12 residues. Germline V gene sequence: CDR1 SNHLY, CDR2 FYNNEI. The CDR3 sequence: CASSEGNGGYTF. Here the CDR3 DNA reads TGTGCCAGCAGTGAGGGTAACGGTGGCTACACCTTC. Based on the CDR3 plus reference TRBV2 and TRBJ1-2, the full variable domain is EPEVTQTPSHQVTQMGQEVILRCVPISNHLYFYWYRQILGQKVEFLVSFYNNEISEKSEIFDDQFSVERPDGSNFTLKIRSTKLEDSAMYFCASSEGNGGYTFGSGTRLTVV.

J is TRBJ2-2 and V is TRBV10-3; tentative D call: TRBD2 (6 bases). CDR3 length: 13 residues. Trimming cost V 10 bases and J 0 bases, with 9 bases left between them. CDR1 and CDR2 (germline): ENHRY, SYGVKD. CDR3 sequence: CATGGANTGELFF. The CDR3 DNA sequence: TGTGCCACCGGCGGGGCGAACACCGGGGAGCTGTTTTTT.

This clone was counted once. The chain recombines TRBV5-5 with TRBJ1-2; no clear D gene. The V gene lost 0 bases and the J gene lost 2 bases, with 8 bases spanning the gap. The CDR3 contains 14 residues. Germline CDR1 is SGHKS and CDR2 is YYEKEE (reference sequence). The CDR3 DNA sequence: TGTGCCAGCAGCTTGGGGGTGATAAACTATGGCTACACCTTC. Its translation: CASSLGVINYGYTF.

The gene calls are TRBV27 and TRBJ1-1, with 9 nucleotides matching TRBD1. The germline V gene encodes CDR1 MNHEY and CDR2 SMNVEV (reference sequence). This CDR3 is built from 12 residues. The V and J ends lost 6 bases and 8 bases, in that order; junction bases with no gene match: 4. CDR3 amino acids: CASSLTGGEAFF. Written as DNA, the CDR3 is TGTGCCAGCAGCCTAACAGGGGGCGAAGCTTTCTTT.

The chain couples TRBV7-9 to TRBJ1-2; D gene unclear. Germline-derived CDR1 and CDR2 are SEHNR and FQNEAQ (reference sequence). CDR3 length equals 14 residues. Trimming removed 1 base at V and 5 bases at J, with 11 bases between. CDR3 sequence: CASSLVSSQYGYTF. Here the CDR3 DNA reads TGTGCCAGCAGCTTAGTCAGCAGCCAGTATGGCTACACCTTC.

This chain joins TRBV18 and TRBJ2-5; D not resolved. Trimming removed 8 bases from V and 2 bases from J, with 24 bases in between. This CDR3 has 17 amino acids. Germline CDR1 KGHSH, CDR2 LQKENI. CDR3 in amino acids: CASTHYNQRALQETQYF. CDR3 in DNA: TGTGCCAGCACCCATTATAACCAACGGGCCTTACAAGAGACCCAGTACTTC.

The gene calls are TRBV18 and TRBJ1-5; 10 positions match TRBD1. The CDR3 is 16 amino acids. V was pared by 6 bases and J by 1 base, with 6 bases of the junction left unmatched. Looked up from germline, CDR1 is KGHSH and CDR2 is LQKENI. The CDR3 region has the DNA TGTGCCAGCTCCCGCGGACAGGGGGAGAGCAATCAGCCCCAGCATTTT. Its protein is CASSRGQGESNQPQHF.

Remarks on this clone: The same CDR3 is also encoded by other DNA sequences in this sample. The chain joins TRBV10-3 to TRBJ2-3; D remains ambiguous. Trimming removed 3 bases from V and 0 bases from J, with 1 base in between. There are 12 residues in the CDR3. Germline assignment: CDR1 ENHRY and CDR2 SYGVKD. The CDR3 nucleotides read TGTGCCATCAGTGAAAGCACAGATACGCAGTATTTT. It translates to CAISESTDTQYF.

The CDR3, as DNA: TGTGCCAGCAGCCAAGATAATAAAACCCCCCGGGGCGCATGGACTGAAGCTTTCTTT. It specifies CASSQDNKTPRGAWTEAFF. V usage is TRBV3-1 (or the pseudogene TRBV3-2) and J usage is TRBJ1-1; maybe TRBD1 (5 bases). This CDR3 spans 19 amino acids. Trimming removed 0 bases from V and 5 bases from J, with 25 bases in between. Germline values: CDR1 LGHDT, CDR2 YNNKEL (reference sequence).

V usage is TRBV7-2 and J usage is TRBJ1-3; no reliable D call. Per the germline V gene, CDR1 is SGHTA and CDR2 is FQGNSA. Trimming stripped 4 bases from V and 4 bases from J, with 8 bases between. CDR3 length: 13 residues. This CDR3 reads CASSSAVGNTIYF. The CDR3 DNA reads as TGTGCCAGCAGCTCCGCGGTAGGAAACACCATATATTTT.

The chain combines TRBV18 with TRBJ1-1; perhaps TRBD1 as D (5 bases). Germline V gene lookup returns CDR1 KGHSH and CDR2 LQKENI. Trimming left V 4 bases short and J 2 bases short, with 8 bases between. This CDR3 is 13 amino acids long. CDR3 in DNA: TGTGCCAGCTCACTGGGGGTAAACACTGAAGCTTTCTTT. Encoded protein: CASSLGVNTEAFF.

V is TRBV5-1 and J is TRBJ1-6; D gene ambiguous. Trimming cost V 4 bases and J 7 bases, with 15 bases left between them. CDR3 size: 15 residues. The germline V gene encodes CDR1 SGHRS and CDR2 YFSETQ. The CDR3 spells CASSRRELLNSPLHF. The CDR3, as DNA: TGCGCCAGCAGCCGAAGGGAGTTACTAAATTCACCCCTCCACTTT.

The DNA for the CDR3 is TGTGCCAGCGGTCTTACAGGGAGGGGGAACACTGAAGCTTTCTTT. Encoded protein: CASGLTGRGNTEAFF. The chain has TRBV5-4 and TRBJ1-1, with a possible D match to TRBD1 (6 bases). This CDR3 comprises 15 residues. Deletions cut 7 bases from V and 1 base from J, with 17 bases between. Germline lookup yields CDR1 SGHNT and CDR2 YYREEE (reference sequence).

The rearrangement uses TRBV5-4 and TRBJ1-1; 8 bases agree with TRBD1. V was clipped by 1 base and J by 1 base; unmatched bases: 6. Germline V gene data show CDR1 as SGHNT and CDR2 as YYREEE (reference sequence). This CDR3 has 16 residues. Written as DNA, the CDR3 is TGTGCCAGCAGCTTGACGGTGGGACAGGAGAACACTGAAGCTTTCTTT. This codes for CASSLTVGQENTEAFF.

V usage is TRBV10-1 and J usage is TRBJ2-5; D remains unclear. This CDR3 is built from 11 residues. The germline V gene encodes CDR1 WNHNN and CDR2 SYGVQD (reference sequence). V was pared by 4 bases and J by 5 bases, with 5 bases between. CDR3 DNA: TGCGCCAGCAGTGCAAGGGAGACCCAGTACTTC. It yields the protein CASSARETQYF.

The genes are TRBV7-2 and TRBJ2-2; D is ambiguous. The CDR3 spans 13 residues. V was pared by 1 base and J by 3 bases, with 3 bases between. Germline CDR1 SGHTA, CDR2 FQGNSA. The CDR3 nucleotides are TGTGCCAGCAGCTTAGGCCACACCGGGGAGCTGTTTTTT. Protein: CASSLGHTGELFF.

The chain couples TRBV27 to TRBJ1-1; 7 bases map to TRBD1. The CDR3 extends over 17 amino acids. The V and J ends lost 1 base and 1 base, in that order; junction bases with no gene match: 9. Germline lookup yields CDR1 MNHEY and CDR2 SMNVEV (reference sequence). This CDR3 reads CASSLYIGRTGNTEAFF. The CDR3, as DNA: TGTGCCAGCAGTTTATATATAGGTCGGACAGGGAACACTGAAGCTTTCTTT.

The V gene is TRBV7-9, the J gene TRBJ1-6; the D is unclear. The CDR3 spans 14 residues. Trimming took off 4 bases at V and 9 bases at J, with 13 bases between the two ends. CDR1 SEHNR and CDR2 FQNEAQ come from the germline V gene (reference sequence). The chain's CDR3 is CASSSGFSISPLHF. In DNA, the CDR3 is TGTGCCAGCAGCTCCGGCTTCTCTATTTCACCCCTCCACTTT.

This clone appeared a few times. This chain connects TRBV5-8 to TRBJ2-3; TRBD2 agrees at 11 bases. After removal of 2 bases from V and 5 bases from J, the junction contained 10 bases not matched to a gene. The CDR3 extends over 17 amino acids. Germline CDR1 and CDR2: SGHTS and YDEGEE. DNA for the CDR3: TGTGCCAGCAGCTTATTAGCGGGGGGGCCCGGAGGAGATACGCAGTATTTT. The encoded protein is CASSLLAGGPGGDTQYF.

The rearrangement joins TRBV7-9 to TRBJ2-7; TRBD1 is a possible D gene (5 bases). Germline-derived CDR1 and CDR2 are SEHNR and FQNEAQ (reference sequence). Trimming left V 1 base short and J 0 bases short, with 10 bases between. The CDR3 consists of 15 residues. For the CDR3, the DNA is TGTGCCAGCAGCTTAGGTAGGGGAAGCTCCTACGAGCAGTACTTC. Translating it yields CASSLGRGSSYEQYF. Supplemented by reference TRBV7-9 and TRBJ2-7, the full variable domain reads DTGVSQNPRHKITKRGQNVTFRCDPISEHNRLYWYRQTLGQGPEFLTYFQNEAQLEKSRLLSDRFSAERPKGSFSTLEIQRTEQGDSAMYLCASSLGRGSSYEQYFGPGTRLTVT.

This clone was observed once. J is TRBJ1-1 and V is TRBV4-1; 7 nucleotides match TRBD1. Germline-derived CDR1 and CDR2 are MGHRA and YSYEKL. The CDR3 has 15 residues. V lost 4 bases, J lost 3 bases, and 8 bases stayed unmatched. The CDR3 sequence is CASSLTGAADTEAFF. CDR3 coding DNA: TGCGCCAGCAGCCTTACAGGGGCCGCGGACACTGAAGCTTTCTTT.

The chain employs TRBV19 and TRBJ1-2; possibly TRBD1 for D (5 bases). The CDR3 is made up of 15 amino acids. Germline CDR1 is LNHDA and CDR2 is SQIVND (reference sequence). Trimming pared 9 bases from V and 5 bases from J, leaving 22 bases between. In nucleotides, the CDR3 is TGTGCCAGCAACCAACCCCCGGGGGATCAATATGGCTACACCTTC. As protein: CASNQPPGDQYGYTF.

This sequence joins TRBV5-6 and TRBJ2-7, with 7 bases that match TRBD2. The V segment lost 7 bases and the J segment 3 bases; nucleotides outside the gene matches: 10. This CDR3 spans 14 amino acids. Germline CDR1 reads SGHDT; CDR2 reads YYEEEE. DNA for the CDR3: TGTGCCAGCTACATTTCTAGCGGACTCTACGAGCAGTACTTC. Its protein is CASYISSGLYEQYF. The whole variable domain, remainder taken from reference TRBV5-6 and TRBJ2-7, is DAGVTQSPTHLIKTRGQQVTLRCSPKSGHDTVSWYQQALGQGPQFIFQYYEEEERQRGNFPDRFSGHQFPNYSSELNVNALLLGDSALYLCASYISSGLYEQYFGPGTRLTVT.

The J gene is TRBJ1-2, the V gene TRBV5-6; D might be TRBD1 (5 bases). Germline loops: CDR1 SGHDT, CDR2 YYEEEE. V was shortened by 3 bases and J by 4 bases, with 10 bases between the two germline ends. This CDR3 has 13 residues. CDR3 sequence (DNA): TGTGCCAGCAGCTCGCCGGGGGTCTATGGCTACACCTTC. It encodes CASSSPGVYGYTF.

The chain has TRBV11-1 and TRBJ2-3; D remains ambiguous. CDR1 SGHAT and CDR2 FQDESV come from the germline V gene (reference sequence). The length of the CDR3 is 12 residues. Trimming pared 5 bases from V and 2 bases from J, leaving 5 bases between. The CDR3 is CASSQNTDTQYF. In DNA form, the CDR3 reads TGTGCCAGCAGCCAGAACACAGATACGCAGTATTTT.